These 23 T cell receptor beta chains were all obtained from the same sample, sequenced in a study of control samples from healthy donors and cancer patients. This table comes from immunoSEQ multiplex PCR, and its TCRdb copy is limited to in-frame clones, with some not included. The data contain fewer than 300,000 clones, almost 85% of them singletons. The specimen was PBMCs. The receptors originated from a woman between 55 and 75 years old with lung cancer.

The rearrangement links TRBV15 to TRBJ1-4, with D unresolved. Trimming left V 0 bases short and J 0 bases short, with 5 bases between. CDR3 length equals 15 residues. Germline V CDR1 and CDR2: LNHNV, YYDKDF (reference sequence). The CDR3: CATSRDRTTNEKLFF. In DNA, the CDR3 is TGTGCCACCAGCAGAGACAGAACAACTAATGAAAAACTGTTTTTT.

The CDR3, as DNA: TGTGCCAGCAGCAGGCAGGGGGCCAACACTGAAGCTTTCTTT. This codes for CASSRQGANTEAFF. This chain connects TRBV6-2 or TRBV6-3 to TRBJ1-1; 8 bases fit TRBD1. Germline assignment: CDR1 MNHEY and CDR2 SVGEGT. This CDR3 spans 14 amino acids. V dropped 6 bases and J dropped 2; count of bases not matched to a gene: 5.

The chain recombines TRBV6-5 with TRBJ2-7; D is ambiguous. The CDR3 is 14 residues long. The V end was cut by 7 bases, the J end by 0 bases, with 13 bases between. Per germline, CDR1 MNHEY and CDR2 SVGAGI. The CDR3 DNA is TGTGCCAGCACTGCGGTTCGTGGCTCCTACGAGCAGTACTTC. This translates into CASTAVRGSYEQYF.

The chain joins TRBV19 to TRBJ2-5; 7 nucleotides align to TRBD2. CDR1 is LNHDA and CDR2 is SQIVND in the germline V gene (reference sequence). This CDR3 has 15 amino acids. With 3 bases clipped from V and 5 bases from J, the junction kept 9 bases outside the gene matches. CDR3 protein: CASSIATLGGETQYF. The CDR3 coding sequence is TGTGCCAGTAGTATCGCAACACTCGGGGGGGAGACCCAGTACTTC.

This chain connects TRBV24-1 to TRBJ1-5; D gene uncertain. Germline V lookup: CDR1 KGHDR, CDR2 SFDVKD. The CDR3 extends over 15 amino acids. V lost 2 bases and J 5 bases, leaving 12 bases between the germline ends. CDR3 loop: CATSDSKGPYQPQHF. DNA of the CDR3: TGTGCCACCAGTGATTCAAAGGGCCCTTATCAGCCCCAGCATTTT.

The rearrangement uses TRBV27 and TRBJ2-3, with D possibly called TRBD1 or TRBD2 (6 bases each). The CDR3 totals 18 residues. Germline CDR1 and CDR2: MNHEY and SMNVEV (reference sequence). V dropped 9 bases and J dropped 0 bases, with 25 bases sitting between them. The CDR3 loop is CARGGLGGPIPSTDTQYF. CDR3 DNA: TGTGCCAGGGGTGGGCTGGGGGGCCCTATACCTAGCACAGATACGCAGTATTTT.

The chain employs TRBV18 and TRBJ2-1, with D unresolved. V shed 0 bases and J shed 4 bases, with 7 bases lying between them. CDR1 KGHSH and CDR2 LQKENI come from the germline V gene. This CDR3 region has 14 residues. The CDR3 here is CASSPPANYNEQFF. In DNA, the CDR3 is TGTGCCAGCTCACCACCGGCAAATTACAATGAGCAGTTCTTC.

Turning to this clone: This CDR3 is also generated by other DNA sequences in the sample. The chain combines TRBV3-1 (or the pseudogene TRBV3-2) with TRBJ1-2; no reliable D call. CDR1 is LGHDT, CDR2 YNNKEL, per germline (reference sequence). V lost 1 base, J lost 4 bases, and 4 bases lay in between. The CDR3 length is 12 residues. The DNA of the CDR3 is TGTGCCAGCAGCCAAGCCACCTATGGCTACACCTTC. It encodes CASSQATYGYTF.

V gene TRBV12-3 or TRBV12-4 combines with J gene TRBJ2-5; maybe TRBD1 (6 bases). V lost 4 bases, J lost 5 bases, and 8 bases lay in between. The CDR3 is made up of 12 amino acids. CDR3 in amino acids: CASSWGRETQYF. The CDR3 DNA follows: TGTGCCAGCAGTTGGGGGCGGGAGACCCAGTACTTC.

The chain has TRBV9 and TRBJ1-1; TRBD1 might be the D (6 bases). The CDR3 has 15 residues. Looked up from germline, CDR1 is SGDLS and CDR2 is YYNGEE. V gave up 2 bases and J gave up 5 bases, with 16 bases separating them. The CDR3 sequence: CASSVGGGAFTEAFF. CDR3 DNA sequence: TGTGCCAGCAGCGTGGGGGGGGGCGCGTTTACTGAAGCTTTCTTT. The entire variable domain, with the rest obtained from reference TRBV9 and TRBJ1-1, is as follows: DSGVTQTPKHLITATGQRVTLRCSPRSGDLSVYWYQQSLDQGLQFLIQYYNGEERAKGNILERFSAQQFPDLHSELNLSSLELGDSALYFCASSVGGGAFTEAFFGQGTRLTVV.

The gene calls are TRBV27 and TRBJ1-2, with unresolved D. V dropped 3 bases and J dropped 8 bases, with 19 bases sitting between them. Germline V gives CDR1 MNHEY, CDR2 SMNVEV (reference sequence). There are 15 residues in the CDR3. The CDR3 DNA is TGTGCCAGCAGTTTGGAGCCCGAAGGGCTTAGGGGCTACACCTTC. It encodes CASSLEPEGLRGYTF.

The chain carries TRBV2 and TRBJ2-7; D is possibly TRBD1 (5 bases). CDR1 is SNHLY, CDR2 FYNNEI, per germline. This CDR3 is 13 amino acids long. V gave up 8 bases and J gave up 9 bases, with 20 bases separating them. The CDR3 reads CASGPMAGSWQYF. The CDR3 nucleotides are TGTGCCAGCGGTCCTATGGCAGGGTCTTGGCAGTACTTC.

The chain recombines TRBV4-1 with TRBJ2-2; TRBD2 agrees at 11 bases. The V segment lost 0 bases and the J segment 5 bases; nucleotides outside the gene matches: 8. Germline lookup yields CDR1 MGHRA and CDR2 YSYEKL. This CDR3 region has 18 residues. The CDR3 coding sequence is TGCGCCAGCAGCCAAGATAGGAGACTAGCGGGAACTACCGGGGAGCTGTTTTTT. Encoded protein: CASSQDRRLAGTTGELFF.

Comment on this clone: A much larger clone sits a single nucleotide away, making a read error possible. The J gene is TRBJ2-5, the V gene TRBV4-2; D ambiguous. V shed 0 bases and J shed 5 bases, with 1 base lying between them. Germline-derived CDR1 and CDR2 are LGHNA and YNFKEQ. The CDR3 runs to 11 residues. CDR3: CASSQEETQYF. CDR3 DNA sequence: TGTGCCAGCAGCCAAGAGGAGACCCAGTACTTC.

The rearrangement joins TRBV9 to TRBJ1-2; D unresolved. Germline CDR1 SGDLS, CDR2 YYNGEE. The CDR3 covers 14 residues. Trimming took 0 bases from V and 4 from J, leaving 10 bases between them. The CDR3 spells CASSVDGEAYGYTF. The CDR3 coding sequence is TGTGCCAGCAGCGTAGATGGCGAGGCCTATGGCTACACCTTC.

The chain employs TRBV5-1 and TRBJ2-3; unclear D gene. Germline CDR1 SGHRS, CDR2 YFSETQ. The CDR3 extends over 16 amino acids. V gave up 0 bases and J gave up 0 bases, with 11 bases separating them. The CDR3 region is CASSLARTISTDTQYF. CDR3 sequence (DNA): TGCGCCAGCAGCTTGGCCCGGACGATTAGCACAGATACGCAGTATTTT.

This clone occurred once. The V and J genes are TRBV10-3 and TRBJ2-2, with TRBD2 matching over 10 bases. This CDR3 is 15 amino acids long. Germline CDR1 reads ENHRY; CDR2 reads SYGVKD. J was trimmed by 0 bases and V by 5 bases; bases with no gene match: 0. The CDR3 is CAISLAGANTGELFF. CDR3 sequence (DNA): TGTGCCATCAGTCTAGCGGGAGCGAACACCGGGGAGCTGTTTTTT.

This chain links TRBV28 with TRBJ1-5, with 7 bases that match TRBD1. The CDR3 is 16 amino acids. J gave up 3 bases and V 7 bases, and 12 bases lay outside the gene matches. Germline lookup yields CDR1 MDHEN and CDR2 SYDVKM. In DNA, the CDR3 is TGTGCCAGCACCCTTTGGGGCAGGGGGGCCAATCAGCCCCAGCATTTT. This encodes CASTLWGRGANQPQHF.

The rearrangement joins TRBV13 to TRBJ2-7, with D unresolved. The CDR3 contains 13 residues. Germline CDR1 is PRHDT and CDR2 is FYEKMQ (reference sequence). The ends were cut back, 0 bases at V and 6 bases at J, with 9 bases in the middle. CDR3 DNA sequence: TGTGCCAGCAGCTTAGGTCAATGGGGCGAGCAGTACTTC. It translates to CASSLGQWGEQYF.

This chain uses TRBV18 with TRBJ2-2; D unclear. Germline CDR1 is KGHSH and CDR2 is LQKENI. The CDR3 spans 11 residues. V was pared by 2 bases and J by 5 bases, with 0 bases between. Here the CDR3 DNA reads TGTGCCAGCTCACCAACCGGGGAGCTGTTTTTT. It is translated as CASSPTGELFF.

The CDR3 DNA is TGTGCCAGCAGCTCTCCGAAAAGGACAGGGGGCGGCATCGATGGCTACACCTTC. Translating gives CASSSPKRTGGGIDGYTF. This chain joins TRBV7-9 and TRBJ1-2; TRBD1 matches at 11 bases. Germline CDR1 reads SEHNR; CDR2 reads FQNEAQ (reference sequence). The CDR3 has 18 amino acids. Germline trimming cut 4 bases from V and 6 bases from J; bases unmatched to any gene: 16.

This clone turned up a few times. The chain uses TRBV3-1 (or the pseudogene TRBV3-2) and TRBJ1-6; D not resolved. The ends were cut back, 2 bases at V and 5 bases at J, with 7 bases in the middle. This CDR3 is 14 amino acids long. CDR1 is LGHDT and CDR2 is YNNKEL in the germline V gene (reference sequence). The CDR3 DNA follows: TGTGCCAGCAGCCAAATGGCAGATAATTCACCCCTCCACTTT. This translates into CASSQMADNSPLHF.

The chain is built from TRBV29-1 and TRBJ1-3; D is uncertain. The CDR3 is 12 amino acids. Trimming left V 5 bases short and J 0 bases short, with 5 bases between. CDR1 is SQVTM and CDR2 is ANQGSEA in the germline V gene. The CDR3 DNA sequence: TGCAGCGTTCAGAGCTCTGGAAACACCATATATTTT. Protein sequence: CSVQSSGNTIYF. The whole variable domain, filled in from reference TRBV29-1 and TRBJ1-3, reads SAVISQKPSRDICQRGTSLTIQCQVDSQVTMMFWYRQQPGQSLTLIATANQGSEATYESGFVIDKFPISRPNLTFSTLTVSNMSPEDSSIYLCSVQSSGNTIYFGEGSWLTVV.